This T cell receptor (beta chain) comes out of a study of cytomegalovirus exposure and HLA in healthy donors. About this clone: Antigen: not known.

This CDR3 spans 16 amino acids. The germline V gene has CDR1 LNHDA and CDR2 SQIVND (reference sequence). Between the trimmed V and J ends, which lost 1 base and 4 bases, there was a span of 16 bases. Study conclusions and caveats: Looking again later, the authors saw that most CMV-associated TCR beta chains seemed HLA-restricted. The study labeled more than 150 TCR beta chains cytomegalovirus-associated.

In the PCR, 60 Vbeta and 13 Jbeta primers were used. Sequencing used immunoSEQ multiplex PCR; TCRdb keeps in-frame clones, though not all of them. The table includes roughly 100,000 clones, approximately 80% detected once. V usage is TRBV19 and J usage is TRBJ1-2; D gene uncertain. The sequence was collected from a man between 50 and 59 years old in good health and CMV-seronegative. The sequenced sample was PBMCs. CDR3 bases: TGTGCCAGTAGTATAGTCGCGGGCTCTGGCTTCTATGGCTACACCTTC. This sequence encodes CASSIVAGSGFYGYTF.